This T cell receptor beta chain was sequenced in a study of T-cell memory formation after mild COVID-19. Study-level results: Among contracting clones, CD4+ were mainly CM/EM and CD8+ enriched in EMRA. Within pre-infection memory, some responding clones were found, suggesting cross-reactive memory joined.

Many counts were recorded for this clonotype. Its antigen is still unknown. The CDR3 sequence is 13 residues long. The germline V and J ends were trimmed by 3 bases and 6 bases, with 6 bases remaining between them. Per the germline V gene, CDR1 is LGHDT and CDR2 is YNNKEL (reference sequence). UMIs and sample barcodes were carried by the TCR alpha and TCR beta cDNA libraries that 5'RACE produced using constant-segment primers. TCRdb passed the 5' RACE reads through MiXCR, listing each CDR3 protein once. The repertoire holds hundreds of thousands of distinct CDR3 sequences, with 15% to 20% as singletons.

Sequencing input: PBMCs or a T cell subset sorted from them (not recorded which). The rearrangement links TRBV3-1 to TRBJ1-6; D perhaps matches TRBD1 (5 bases). This clonotype was sampled from an adult woman who had mild COVID-19 (a few samples of this study predate the infection). Cell type and time point are not known. The DNA for the CDR3 is TGTGCCAGCAGCCACGACAGTAATTCACCCCTCCACTTT. Encoded protein: CASSHDSNSPLHF.